The next 5 T cell receptor beta chains were all read from a single sample in a study of beta chain features in type 1 diabetes (dated by TCRdb to 2016 to 2018). The investigation overall reported the following: A moderate but significant shortening of TCRB CDR3 length was observed in type 1 diabetes patients in all four CD4+ subsets.

The library was built by means of the immunoSEQ multiplex PCR assay. All of the isolated RNA was reverse transcribed with the High Capacity cDNA Reverse Transcription Kit, so expressed TCRB transcripts were sequenced. TCRdb holds this immuneACCESS table with in-frame rearrangements only. Some clones are missing; in checked studies, unresolved V genes explain under half, and the rest has no known cause. This sample is represented by about 650,000 clones; about an eighth of them were singletons. Of the sample, over 0.1% falls within the top ten clones. Antigen specificity for these receptors is unknown. Specimen: naive CD4+ T cells from blood. Interpreted using the paper, the cell subset or site label stands for: true naive CD4+ T cells. The receptors derive from a man aged 25 to 40 with type 1 diabetes.

The rearrangement links TRBV5-1 to TRBJ1-1; 7 bases line up with TRBD1. Germline CDR1 SGHRS, CDR2 YFSETQ. Trimming at V came to 4 bases and at J to 3 bases, leaving 3 bases not matched to a gene. This CDR3 spans 13 amino acids. The CDR3 spells CASSATGDTEAFF. The DNA for the CDR3 is TGCGCCAGCAGCGCTACAGGGGACACTGAAGCTTTCTTT.

This clone has just a few counts. The CDR3 DNA reads as TGTGCCAGTAGTATCGGTGTAGGGTACACTGAAGCTTTCTTT. This sequence encodes CASSIGVGYTEAFF. This chain connects TRBV19 to TRBJ1-1; D remains ambiguous. CDR1 and CDR2 from the germline V gene are LNHDA and SQIVND (reference sequence). Trimming left V 3 bases short and J 3 bases short, with 11 bases between. The CDR3 has 14 amino acids.

V is TRBV19 and J is TRBJ2-1; no reliable D call. Between the trimmed V and J ends, which lost 5 bases and 2 bases, there was a span of 13 bases. The CDR3 sequence is 15 residues long. CDR1 LNHDA and CDR2 SQIVND come from the germline V gene (reference sequence). The CDR3 loop reads CASSVQFPPYNEQFF. For the CDR3, the DNA is TGTGCCAGTAGTGTACAGTTCCCGCCCTACAATGAGCAGTTCTTC.

This chain joins TRBV9 and TRBJ1-4; D is unresolved. The CDR3 is made up of 16 amino acids. Trimming shortened V by 0 bases and J by 4 bases, and 13 bases separated the two germline ends. Germline lookup yields CDR1 SGDLS and CDR2 YYNGEE. In DNA form, the CDR3 reads TGTGCCAGCAGCGTAGAGCCGGTGGCGATTAATGAAAAACTGTTTTTT. Its translation: CASSVEPVAINEKLFF.

This clone was detected a few times. Other DNA sequences in this sample translate to the same CDR3. This chain uses TRBV5-1 with TRBJ2-5, with 8 bases identical to TRBD1. Losses at the gene ends were 2 bases for V and 5 bases for J; bases not matched to a gene: 5. Germline V gene data show CDR1 as SGHRS and CDR2 as YFSETQ. The CDR3 is 14 residues long. The CDR3 loop reads CASSFGQGKETQYF. As DNA, the CDR3 is TGCGCCAGCAGCTTCGGACAGGGAAAGGAGACCCAGTACTTC.